This T cell receptor beta chain was sequenced for a study of blood T cell repertoires in COVID-19. The CDR3 has 14 residues. The V and J ends lost 4 bases and 4 bases respectively, with 13 bases between them. Germline CDR1 and CDR2: LNHDA and SQIVND (reference sequence). Here immunoSEQ multiplex PCR was the method, and the copy in TCRdb shows in-frame clones only, minus some. The sample has about 260,000 clones; less than 90% are singletons. Sequencing input: peripheral blood. The sequence was collected from a man aged 30 to 45 with active or convalescent COVID-19. V gene TRBV19 combines with J gene TRBJ1-2; D may be TRBD1 (5 bases). CDR3 sequence (DNA): TGTGCCAGTAGTACAGAGACAGAATCCTATGGCTACACCTTC. The encoded protein is CASSTETESYGYTF.